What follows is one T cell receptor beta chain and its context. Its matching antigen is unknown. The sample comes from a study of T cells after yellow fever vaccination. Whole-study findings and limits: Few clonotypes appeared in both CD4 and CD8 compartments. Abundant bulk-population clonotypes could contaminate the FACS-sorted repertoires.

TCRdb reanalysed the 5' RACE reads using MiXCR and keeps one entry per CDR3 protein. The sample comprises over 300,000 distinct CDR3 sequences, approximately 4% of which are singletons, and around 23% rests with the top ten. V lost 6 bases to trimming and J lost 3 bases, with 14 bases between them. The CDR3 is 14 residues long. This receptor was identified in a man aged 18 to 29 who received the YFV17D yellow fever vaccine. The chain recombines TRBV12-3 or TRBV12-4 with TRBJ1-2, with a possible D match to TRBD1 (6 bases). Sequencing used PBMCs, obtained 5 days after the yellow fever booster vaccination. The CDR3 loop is CASSTVGAHYGYTF. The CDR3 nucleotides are TGTGCCAGCAGCACCGTGGGGGCCCACTATGGCTACACCTTC.